Listed below are T cell receptor beta chains from one sample, sequenced in a study of cytotoxic CD8 clonotypes in ibrutinib-treated CLL. Generated by immunoSEQ multiplex PCR, the TCRdb table keeps only in-frame clones and is missing some. The sample has tens of thousands of clones, 60% to 80% seen once; the top ten hold roughly 47%. The sample consisted of PBMCs, taken at disease progression, from a patient treated with ibrutinib. Every receptor here comes from a human donor with chronic lymphocytic leukemia. Each CDR3 is given with its conserved first and last residue. A D gene is named only where the DNA matches it firmly. Part of the rows lack a size; the others show once, few, many or a class for expanded clones.

TRBV15,TRBJ2-7,few,TRBD2,CATRRGENVKEQYF,TGTGCCACCAGGCGGGGGGAAAATGTAAAAGAGCAGTACTTC
TRBV19,TRBJ1-5,.,TRBD1,CASSIRGQRQPQHF,TGTGCCAGTAGTATAAGGGGGCAACGACAGCCCCAGCATTTT
TRBV4-3,TRBJ2-7,.,.,CASSQSRDPSYEQYF,TGCGCCAGCAGCCAGTCCCGTGATCCCTCCTACGAGCAGTACTTC
TRBV4-1,TRBJ2-7,.,TRBD1,CASSQLTGGEEQYF,TGCGCCAGCAGCCAATTAACAGGGGGCGAGGAGCAGTACTTC
TRBV2,TRBJ1-1,.,.,CASSEQGRNTEAFF,TGTGCCAGCAGTGAACAGGGGAGGAACACTGAAGCTTTCTTT
TRBV29-1,TRBJ1-2,few,.,CSAVSVNTNYGYTF,TGCAGCGCAGTGAGTGTTAACACCAACTATGGCTACACCTTC
TRBV29-1,TRBJ1-1,.,.,CSVFGQLNTEAFF,TGCAGCGTATTTGGGCAGTTGAACACTGAAGCTTTCTTT
TRBV10-3,TRBJ1-2,.,.,CAISGRSESYGYTF,TGTGCCATCAGTGGGAGGAGTGAATCCTATGGCTACACCTTC
TRBV4-2,TRBJ2-4,.,TRBD1,CASSQVLGQGKNIQYF,TGTGCCAGCAGCCAAGTTCTGGGACAGGGGAAAAACATTCAGTACTTC
TRBV30,TRBJ2-1,.,TRBD1,CARGGQGAGEQFF,TGTGCCCGGGGGGGACAGGGGGCTGGCGAGCAGTTCTTC
TRBV7-9,TRBJ1-5,.,.,CASSRGSSQPQHF,TGTGCCAGCAGCAGGGGGTCAAGCCAGCCCCAGCATTTT
TRBV15,TRBJ1-2,medium-sized,.,CATSSRVVGYGYTF,TGTGCCACCAGCAGCAGGGTAGTAGGGTATGGCTACACCTTC
TRBV5-6,TRBJ2-2,.,.,CASSLVAYTGELFF,TGTGCCAGCAGCTTGGTAGCCTACACCGGGGAGCTGTTTTTT
TRBV6-4,TRBJ1-3,.,.,CASSEGLTTPGNTIYF,TGTGCCAGCAGTGAGGGGTTAACGACACCTGGAAACACCATATATTTT
TRBV9,TRBJ2-3,.,TRBD1,CASSVEGGPGDTQYF,TGTGCCAGCAGCGTAGAAGGGGGCCCGGGAGATACGCAGTATTTT
TRBV19,TRBJ1-6,.,.,CASSIPSGINSPLHF,TGTGCCAGTAGTATACCGTCGGGCATAAATTCACCCCTCCACTTT
TRBV19,TRBJ2-7,.,.,CASTGGGSGEQYF,TGTGCCAGCACTGGGGGCGGATCGGGCGAGCAGTACTTC
TRBV6-5,TRBJ2-1,.,.,CASSLRNYYNEQFF,TGTGCCAGCAGTTTACGTAATTACTACAATGAGCAGTTCTTC
TRBV29-1,TRBJ1-3,.,.,CSSYSAGYRSGNTIYF,TGCAGCTCGTATTCGGCCGGGTACCGCTCTGGAAACACCATATATTTT
TRBV18,TRBJ2-1,.,.,CASSQTTLSDEQFF,TGTGCCAGCTCACAAACGACGCTATCCGATGAGCAGTTCTTC
TRBV13,TRBJ2-5,once,.,CASSRWTEETQYF,TGTGCCAGCAGCCGCTGGACCGAAGAGACCCAGTACTTC
TRBV5-3,TRBJ1-1,.,TRBD1,CARSSGQGDTEAFF,TGTGCCAGAAGCTCGGGACAGGGGGACACTGAAGCTTTCTTT
TRBV7-9,TRBJ1-3,.,.,CASSFPTAVSSGNTIYF,TGTGCCAGCAGCTTTCCCACCGCCGTGAGCTCTGGAAACACCATATATTTT
TRBV2,TRBJ1-3,once,.,CASSSKDSFSGNTIYF,TGTGCCAGCAGTTCAAAGGACAGCTTCTCTGGAAACACCATATATTTT
TRBV6-6,TRBJ1-6,.,.,CASSYGTRGPLHF,TGTGCCAGCAGTTACGGGACTCGTGGACCCCTCCACTTT
TRBV5-1,TRBJ2-5,.,.,CASSPTGPRYETQYF,TGCGCCAGCAGCCCCACCGGTCCGCGGTATGAAACCCAGTACTTC
TRBV4-1,TRBJ2-7,.,TRBD1,CASRHPGTGDYEQYF,TGCGCCAGCAGGCACCCCGGGACAGGGGATTACGAGCAGTACTTC
TRBV18,TRBJ1-4,.,TRBD1,CASSPRQGEVEKLFF,TGTGCCAGCTCCCCCCGACAGGGGGAGGTGGAAAAACTGTTTTTT
TRBV7-9,TRBJ2-3,few,.,CASSLETDTQYF,TGTGCCAGCAGCTTAGAAACAGATACGCAGTATTTT
TRBV10-2,TRBJ2-1,.,.,CASSEGEQFF,TGCGCCAGCAGTGAAGGTGAGCAGTTCTTC
TRBV6-5,TRBJ2-7,.,.,CASSYRRSVAYEQYF,TGTGCCAGCAGTTACCGGCGGAGCGTAGCCTACGAGCAGTACTTC
TRBV4-1,TRBJ2-5,.,.,CASSQTATEETQYF,TGCGCCAGCAGCCAGACAGCTACGGAAGAGACCCAGTACTTC
TRBV29-1,TRBJ2-7,few,.,CSVSSSYEQYF,TGCAGCGTTTCAAGCTCCTACGAGCAGTACTTC
TRBV2,TRBJ1-1,.,TRBD1,CASIPGGLGSSDTEAFF,TGTGCCAGCATTCCAGGGGGTTTAGGGTCTTCGGACACTGAAGCTTTCTTT
TRBV7-9,TRBJ1-1,few,TRBD1,CASSLGSGGRVGTEAFF,TGTGCCAGCAGCTTGGGTTCAGGGGGCAGGGTCGGCACTGAAGCTTTCTTT
TRBV10-2,TRBJ1-3,few,.,CASLGYSGNTIYF,TGCGCCAGCCTCGGATACTCTGGAAACACCATATATTTT
TRBV14,TRBJ1-1,.,TRBD1,CASSSWTGGNTEAFF,TGTGCCAGCAGCTCTTGGACAGGGGGTAACACTGAAGCTTTCTTT
TRBV28,TRBJ1-5,.,.,CASSSNRPSNQPQHF,TGTGCCAGCAGTTCCAACAGGCCCTCCAATCAGCCCCAGCATTTT
TRBV4-1,TRBJ1-1,.,.,CASSQDGVTEAFF,TGCGCCAGCAGCCAAGACGGGGTAACTGAAGCTTTCTTT
TRBV6-5,TRBJ2-7,once,.,CASGQGMIKPYEQYF,TGTGCCAGCGGTCAAGGGATGATAAAACCCTACGAGCAGTACTTC
TRBV19,TRBJ1-1,.,.,CASSTETAMNTEAFF,TGTGCCAGTAGTACGGAGACAGCTATGAACACTGAAGCTTTCTTT
TRBV6-5,TRBJ2-7,.,.,CASRRGRASYEQYF,TGTGCCAGCAGGCGAGGACGGGCCTCCTACGAGCAGTACTTC
TRBV4-2,TRBJ1-2,.,.,CASSQAGVANYGYTF,TGTGCCAGCAGCCAAGCGGGAGTCGCTAACTATGGCTACACCTTC
TRBV29-1,TRBJ2-2,.,.,CSVGSPGIVAGELFF,TGCAGCGTGGGAAGCCCAGGGATCGTCGCCGGGGAGCTGTTTTTT
TRBV30,TRBJ2-5,.,TRBD1,CAYTGQGEETQYF,TGTGCCTACACTGGACAGGGCGAAGAGACCCAGTACTTC
TRBV6-5,TRBJ1-5,few,.,CASSYGRGNQPQHF,TGTGCCAGCAGTTACGGCAGGGGCAATCAGCCCCAGCATTTT
TRBV4-2,TRBJ2-3,.,TRBD2,CASSQDRRGGPADTQYF,TGTGCCAGCAGCCAAGATAGACGGGGGGGTCCGGCAGATACGCAGTATTTT
TRBV5-1,TRBJ1-2,.,.,CASSSGRGYGYTF,TGCGCCAGCAGCTCGGGCAGGGGCTATGGCTACACCTTC
TRBV6-5,TRBJ1-6,.,.,CASTIDSSYNSPLHF,TGTGCCAGCACCATAGACAGCTCCTATAATTCACCCCTCCACTTT
TRBV12-5,TRBJ1-5,.,.,CASGFGGPDQPQHF,TGTGCTAGTGGTTTTGGGGGGCCCGATCAGCCCCAGCATTTT
TRBV7-8,TRBJ1-6,once,.,CASSLEQYNSPLHF,TGTGCCAGCAGCTTGGAGCAGTATAATTCACCCCTCCACTTT
TRBV9,TRBJ1-3,.,.,CASSGPSGFSGNTIYF,TGTGCCAGCAGCGGGCCCTCCGGGTTCTCTGGAAACACCATATATTTT
TRBV27,TRBJ2-3,.,TRBD2,CASSYSGARTDTQYF,TGTGCCAGCAGTTACAGCGGGGCCCGCACAGATACGCAGTATTTT
TRBV9,TRBJ2-7,.,.,CASSPSGAREQYF,TGTGCCAGCAGTCCCTCAGGGGCAAGGGAGCAGTACTTC